Below are 17 T cell receptor beta chains sequenced from a single sample in a study of identical twins. TCRdb passed the 5' RACE reads through MiXCR, listing each CDR3 protein once. The sample yields about 470,000 distinct CDR3 sequences, roughly a quarter seen once. This same sample was also taken into another study, of T cells expressing NK-cell markers.

The sequenced material came from CD4+ T cells sorted from blood. The source is a woman younger than 30 in good health.

The chain employs TRBV7-7 and TRBJ2-7; 7 bases map to TRBD2. This CDR3 contains 13 residues. V lost 5 bases and J lost 9; bases outside the gene matches: 10. Germline V gene data show CDR1 as SSHAT and CDR2 as FNYEAQ (reference sequence). The CDR3 bases are TGTGCCAGCAGCAGAACAGGCGGGAGCGGGCAGTACTTC. Translation: CASSRTGGSGQYF. Combining the CDR3 with reference TRBV7-7 and TRBJ2-7 gives the whole variable domain GAGVSQSPRYKVTKRGQDVTLRCDPISSHATLYWYQQALGQGPEFLTYFNYEAQPDKSGLPSDRFSAERPEGSISTLTIQRTEQRDSAMYRCASSRTGGSGQYFGPGTRLTVT.

The gene calls are TRBV6-1 and TRBJ2-7, with TRBD2 identical over 7 bases. With 6 bases clipped from V and 2 bases from J, the junction kept 7 bases outside the gene matches. Germline CDR1 is MNHNS and CDR2 is SASEGT. The CDR3 covers 14 residues. The chain's CDR3 is CASSRSGTTYEQYF. The CDR3 DNA is TGTGCCAGCAGCCGCTCCGGGACTACCTACGAGCAGTACTTC.

Only a few counts were recorded for this clonotype. This chain connects TRBV10-3 to TRBJ2-1, with TRBD1 matching over 7 bases. V gave up 6 bases and J gave up 0 bases; unmatched junction bases: 5. The CDR3 totals 15 residues. Germline CDR1 reads ENHRY; CDR2 reads SYGVKD. CDR3 sequence reads: CAIRPGGSSYNEQFF. CDR3 DNA sequence: TGTGCCATCAGGCCAGGGGGTAGCTCCTACAATGAGCAGTTCTTC.

The sample holds a few counts of this clonotype. The genes are TRBV3-1 and TRBJ2-1; a possible D gene is TRBD1 (6 bases). Germline V gives CDR1 LGHDT, CDR2 YNNKEL (reference sequence). Trimming took off 1 base at V and 12 bases at J, with 19 bases between the two ends. This CDR3 comprises 15 residues. The CDR3 region has the DNA TGTGCCAGCAGCCAAGCGGCAGGGTCTAAACAGGGGCAGTTCTTC. Translation gives CASSQAAGSKQGQFF.

This clonotype was picked up a small number of times. This chain uses TRBV7-2 with TRBJ2-7; TRBD2 matches at 12 bases. Looked up from germline, CDR1 is SGHTA and CDR2 is FQGNSA. This CDR3 has 15 residues. V shed 1 base, J shed 6 bases, and the junction held 4 bases outside the gene matches. The CDR3 coding sequence is TGTGCCAGCAGCTTAGGACTAGCGGGAGTCGGCGAGCAGTACTTC. It yields the protein CASSLGLAGVGEQYF.

This chain uses TRBV7-2 with TRBJ2-5; no reliable D call. V was shortened by 3 bases and J by 3 bases, with 11 bases between the two germline ends. The CDR3 runs 14 residues. CDR1 is SGHTA, CDR2 FQGNSA, per germline. CDR3 coding DNA: TGTGCCAGCAGCTTCGGTCACGGCGAAGAGACCCAGTACTTC. As protein: CASSFGHGEETQYF.

The chain carries TRBV20-1 and TRBJ2-3; D is uncertain. V dropped 4 bases and J dropped 6 bases, with 17 bases sitting between them. Germline V gene data show CDR1 as DFQATT and CDR2 as SNEGSKA (reference sequence). The CDR3 contains 14 residues. The CDR3 DNA reads as TGCAGTGCTAAAAGGGAAGGGTCCGGTGATACGCAGTATTTT. As protein: CSAKREGSGDTQYF.

The gene calls are TRBV11-3 and TRBJ2-3; D gene uncertain. Germline CDR1 SGHNT, CDR2 YENEEA. Trimming took off 7 bases at V and 6 bases at J, with 14 bases between the two ends. This CDR3 has 13 residues. CDR3 coding DNA: TGTGCCAGCAAAGGGAAGGGCAGTGATACGCAGTATTTT. Translating gives CASKGKGSDTQYF.

V and J are TRBV5-1 and TRBJ1-1; tentative D call: TRBD1 (6 bases). The germline V gene encodes CDR1 SGHRS and CDR2 YFSETQ. The CDR3 has 13 residues. Trimming took 4 bases from V and 11 from J, leaving 18 bases between them. CDR3 in amino acids: CASSPGAGTLAFF. The DNA for the CDR3 is TGCGCCAGCAGCCCGGGGGCCGGGACTCTCGCTTTCTTT.

The sample holds a few counts of this clonotype. The J gene is TRBJ1-4, the V gene TRBV11-2; D uncertain. V lost 5 bases to trimming and J lost 8 bases, with 15 bases between them. Per germline, CDR1 SGHAT and CDR2 FQNNGV. This CDR3 contains 14 residues. CDR3 protein: CASSPRGRPEKLFF. CDR3 in DNA: TGTGCCAGCAGCCCGCGTGGCCGACCAGAAAAACTGTTTTTT.

CDR3: CASSSNMRGAKGETQYF. CDR3 sequence (DNA): TGTGCCAGCAGCTCAAACATGAGGGGGGCTAAAGGAGAGACCCAGTACTTC. The rearrangement uses TRBV7-2 and TRBJ2-5; D might be TRBD1 or TRBD2, each matching 6 bases. Trimming left V 4 bases short and J 4 bases short, with 22 bases between. CDR1 and CDR2 (germline): SGHTA, FQGNSA. CDR3 size: 17 residues.

The chain has TRBV29-1 and TRBJ2-5; tentatively, D is TRBD2 (6 bases). This CDR3 region has 13 residues. CDR1 is SQVTM, CDR2 ANQGSEA, per germline. The V and J ends lost 4 bases and 5 bases respectively, with 14 bases between them. CDR3 region: CSVGRESTETQYF. In nucleotides, the CDR3 is TGCAGCGTTGGGCGGGAAAGTACGGAGACCCAGTACTTC.

The chain couples TRBV4-1 to TRBJ2-2; TRBD2 agrees at 10 bases. The germline gives CDR1 MGHRA, CDR2 YSYEKL. With V trimmed by 0 bases and J by 4 bases, 8 bases remained unmatched. CDR3 size: 18 residues. The DNA of the CDR3 is TGCGCCAGCAGCCAAGATCTCCCAGCGGGGGGGGGCACCGGGGAGCTGTTTTTT. Translation gives CASSQDLPAGGGTGELFF.

The chain combines TRBV6-5 with TRBJ1-1; 7 bases fit TRBD1. Trimming cost V 4 bases and J 11 bases; bases outside gene matches: 19. Per the germline V gene, CDR1 is MNHEY and CDR2 is SVGAGI. The length of the CDR3 is 16 residues. CDR3 sequence reads: CASSSISAPGQNDAFF. CDR3 nucleotide sequence: TGTGCCAGCAGTTCGATTTCAGCACCGGGACAGAACGACGCTTTCTTT.

The sample holds a few counts of this clonotype. The genes are TRBV29-1 and TRBJ1-2; D may be TRBD1 (5 bases). Trimming shortened V by 6 bases and J by 3 bases, and 14 bases separated the two germline ends. The CDR3 covers 13 residues. The germline gives CDR1 SQVTM, CDR2 ANQGSEA. The CDR3 sequence is CSVVLQVDYGYTF. CDR3 sequence (DNA): TGCAGCGTGGTACTACAGGTCGACTATGGCTACACCTTC.

The V and J genes are TRBV9 and TRBJ2-3, with D unclear. The CDR3 consists of 16 residues. CDR1 and CDR2 from the germline V gene are SGDLS and YYNGEE. Trimming pared 1 base from V and 1 base from J, leaving 13 bases between. Here the CDR3 DNA reads TGTGCCAGCAGCGTATCCCCAGTTGGGGGCACAGATACGCAGTATTTT. Its translation is CASSVSPVGGTDTQYF.

This clonotype was observed a handful of times. V is TRBV20-1 and J is TRBJ2-7; no clear D gene. The CDR3 contains 14 residues. Trimming took off 5 bases at V and 6 bases at J, with 20 bases between the two ends. Germline lookup yields CDR1 DFQATT and CDR2 SNEGSKA (reference sequence). This CDR3 is CSADGPPFNSEQYF. CDR3 nucleotide sequence: TGCAGTGCTGATGGACCTCCCTTCAATTCCGAGCAGTACTTC.